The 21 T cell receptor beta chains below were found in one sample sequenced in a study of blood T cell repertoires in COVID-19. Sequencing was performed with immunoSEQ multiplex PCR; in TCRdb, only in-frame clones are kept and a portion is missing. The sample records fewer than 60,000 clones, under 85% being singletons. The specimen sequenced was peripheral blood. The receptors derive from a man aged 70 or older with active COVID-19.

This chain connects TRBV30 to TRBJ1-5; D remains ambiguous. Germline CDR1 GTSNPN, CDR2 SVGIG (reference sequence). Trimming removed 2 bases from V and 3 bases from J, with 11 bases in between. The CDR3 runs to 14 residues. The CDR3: CAWSLGLTNQPQHF. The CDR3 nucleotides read TGTGCCTGGAGTCTCGGACTGACCAATCAGCCCCAGCATTTT.

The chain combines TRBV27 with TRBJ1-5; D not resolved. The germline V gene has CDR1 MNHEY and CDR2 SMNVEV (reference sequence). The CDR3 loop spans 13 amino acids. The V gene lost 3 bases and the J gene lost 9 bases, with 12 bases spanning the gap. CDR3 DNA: TGTGCCAGCAGTTTCCTTCTGAGTGGGCCCCAGCATTTT. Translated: CASSFLLSGPQHF.

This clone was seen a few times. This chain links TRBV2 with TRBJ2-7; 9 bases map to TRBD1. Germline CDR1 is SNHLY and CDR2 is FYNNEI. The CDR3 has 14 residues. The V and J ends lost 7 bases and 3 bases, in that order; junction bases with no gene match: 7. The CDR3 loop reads CASMAPTGGYEQYF. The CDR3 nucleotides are TGTGCCAGCATGGCCCCGACAGGGGGCTACGAGCAGTACTTC.

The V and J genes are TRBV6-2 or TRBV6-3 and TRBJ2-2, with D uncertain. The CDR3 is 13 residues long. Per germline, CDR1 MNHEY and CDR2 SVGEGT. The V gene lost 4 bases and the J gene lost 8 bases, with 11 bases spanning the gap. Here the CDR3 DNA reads TGTGCCAGCAGTTTCGCGAGCCTTGGGGAGCTGTTTTTT. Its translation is CASSFASLGELFF.

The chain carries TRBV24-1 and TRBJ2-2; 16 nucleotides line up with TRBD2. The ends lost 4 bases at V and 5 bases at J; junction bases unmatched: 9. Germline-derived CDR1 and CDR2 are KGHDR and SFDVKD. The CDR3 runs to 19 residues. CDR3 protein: CATSDRPGLAGGRTGELFF. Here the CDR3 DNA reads TGTGCCACCAGTGACAGACCGGGACTAGCGGGGGGGCGGACCGGGGAGCTGTTTTTT.

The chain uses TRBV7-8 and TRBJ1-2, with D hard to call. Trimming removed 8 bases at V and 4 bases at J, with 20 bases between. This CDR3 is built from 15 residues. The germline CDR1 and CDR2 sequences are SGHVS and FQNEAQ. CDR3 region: CASCPTFVSGYGYTF. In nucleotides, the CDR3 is TGTGCCAGCTGTCCTACGTTCGTAAGTGGCTATGGCTACACCTTC.

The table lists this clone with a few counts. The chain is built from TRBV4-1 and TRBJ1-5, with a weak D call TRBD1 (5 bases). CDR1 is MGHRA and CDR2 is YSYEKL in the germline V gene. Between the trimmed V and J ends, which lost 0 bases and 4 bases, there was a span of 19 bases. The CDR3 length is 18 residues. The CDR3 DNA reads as TGCGCCAGCAGCCAAGATTTGGGTAGGCGGGGCCTGAATCAGCCCCAGCATTTT. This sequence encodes CASSQDLGRRGLNQPQHF.

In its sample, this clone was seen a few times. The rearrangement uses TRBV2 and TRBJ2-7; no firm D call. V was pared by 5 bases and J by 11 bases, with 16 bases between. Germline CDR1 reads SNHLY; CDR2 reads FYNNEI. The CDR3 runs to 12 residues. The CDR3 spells CASSFVRGDEYF. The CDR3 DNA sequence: TGTGCCAGCAGTTTTGTTAGAGGAGACGAGTACTTC. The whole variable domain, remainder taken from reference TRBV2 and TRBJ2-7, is EPEVTQTPSHQVTQMGQEVILRCVPISNHLYFYWYRQILGQKVEFLVSFYNNEISEKSEIFDDQFSVERPDGSNFTLKIRSTKLEDSAMYFCASSFVRGDEYFGPGTRLTVT.

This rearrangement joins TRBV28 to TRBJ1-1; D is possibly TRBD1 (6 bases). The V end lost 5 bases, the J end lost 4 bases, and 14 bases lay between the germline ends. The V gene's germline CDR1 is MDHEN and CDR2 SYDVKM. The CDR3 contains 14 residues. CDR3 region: CASSEQGSITEAFF. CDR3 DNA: TGTGCCAGCAGTGAACAGGGATCAATCACTGAAGCTTTCTTT.

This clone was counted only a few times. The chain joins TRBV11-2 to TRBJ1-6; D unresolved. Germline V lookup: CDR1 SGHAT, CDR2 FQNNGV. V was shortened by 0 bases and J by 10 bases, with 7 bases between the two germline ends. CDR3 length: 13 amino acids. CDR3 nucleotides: TGTGCCAGCAGCTTAGACATACAATCACCCCTCCACTTT. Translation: CASSLDIQSPLHF.

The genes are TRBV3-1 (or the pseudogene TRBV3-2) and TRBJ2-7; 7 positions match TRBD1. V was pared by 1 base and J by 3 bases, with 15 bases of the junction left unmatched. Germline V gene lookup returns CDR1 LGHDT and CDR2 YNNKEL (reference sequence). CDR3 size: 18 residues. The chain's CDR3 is CASSQGGWNRGLSYEQYF. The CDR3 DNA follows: TGTGCCAGCAGCCAAGGGGGATGGAACAGGGGCCTCAGCTACGAGCAGTACTTC.

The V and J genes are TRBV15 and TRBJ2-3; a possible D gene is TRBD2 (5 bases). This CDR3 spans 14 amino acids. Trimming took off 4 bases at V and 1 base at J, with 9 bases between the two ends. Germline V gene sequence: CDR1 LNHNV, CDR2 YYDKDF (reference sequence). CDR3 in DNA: TGTGCCACCAGCAAAGCGGAACGCACAGATACGCAGTATTTT. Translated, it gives CATSKAERTDTQYF. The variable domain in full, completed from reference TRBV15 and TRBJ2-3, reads DAMVIQNPRYQVTQFGKPVTLSCSQTLNHNVMYWYQQKSSQAPKLLFHYYDKDFNNEADTPDNFQSRRPNTSFCFLDIRSPGLGDTAMYLCATSKAERTDTQYFGPGTRLTVL.

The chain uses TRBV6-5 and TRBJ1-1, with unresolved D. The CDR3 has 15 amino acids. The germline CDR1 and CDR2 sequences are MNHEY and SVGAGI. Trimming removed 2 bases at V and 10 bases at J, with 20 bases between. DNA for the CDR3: TGTGCCAGCAGTTACACCCCCCGAGGCCTAGGAGGAGCTTTCTTT. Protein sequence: CASSYTPRGLGGAFF.

CDR3 amino acids: CASSQVPNGNQPQHF. The CDR3 region has the DNA TGTGCCAGCAGCCAAGTACCTAACGGGAATCAGCCCCAGCATTTT. The genes are TRBV3-1 (or the pseudogene TRBV3-2) and TRBJ1-5; D unresolved. This CDR3 has 15 residues. Per the germline V gene, CDR1 is LGHDT and CDR2 is YNNKEL (reference sequence). Trimming removed 1 base from V and 4 bases from J, with 11 bases in between.

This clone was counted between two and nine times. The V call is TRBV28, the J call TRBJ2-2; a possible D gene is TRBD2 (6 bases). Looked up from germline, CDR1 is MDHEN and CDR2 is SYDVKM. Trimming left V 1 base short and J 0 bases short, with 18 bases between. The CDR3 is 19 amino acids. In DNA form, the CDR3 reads TGTGCCAGCAGTTTATACGGGGCTATAGGGACTCCGAACACCGGGGAGCTGTTTTTT. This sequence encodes CASSLYGAIGTPNTGELFF. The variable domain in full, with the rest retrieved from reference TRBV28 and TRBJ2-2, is DVKVTQSSRYLVKRTGEKVFLECVQDMDHENMFWYRQDPGLGLRLIYFSYDVKMKEKGDIPEGYSVSREKKERFSLILESASTNQTSMYLCASSLYGAIGTPNTGELFFGEGSRLTVL.

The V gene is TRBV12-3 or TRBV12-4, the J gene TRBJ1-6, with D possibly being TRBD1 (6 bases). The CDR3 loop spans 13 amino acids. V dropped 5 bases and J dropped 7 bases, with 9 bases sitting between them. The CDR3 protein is CASSAQGNSPLHF. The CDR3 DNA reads TGTGCCAGCAGTGCCCAGGGGAATTCACCCCTCCACTTT.

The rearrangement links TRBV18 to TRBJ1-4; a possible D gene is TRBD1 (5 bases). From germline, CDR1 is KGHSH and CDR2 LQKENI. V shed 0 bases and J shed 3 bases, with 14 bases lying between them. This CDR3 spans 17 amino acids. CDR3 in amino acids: CASSPPYGGSANEKLFF. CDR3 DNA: TGTGCCAGCTCACCACCCTATGGGGGGTCGGCTAATGAAAAACTGTTTTTT.

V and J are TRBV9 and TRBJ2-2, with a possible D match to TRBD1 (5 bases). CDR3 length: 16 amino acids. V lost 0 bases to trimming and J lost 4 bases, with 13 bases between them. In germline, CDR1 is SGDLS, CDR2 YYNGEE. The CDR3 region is CASSVEWGKGTGELFF. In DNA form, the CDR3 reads TGTGCCAGCAGCGTAGAATGGGGCAAGGGCACCGGGGAGCTGTTTTTT.

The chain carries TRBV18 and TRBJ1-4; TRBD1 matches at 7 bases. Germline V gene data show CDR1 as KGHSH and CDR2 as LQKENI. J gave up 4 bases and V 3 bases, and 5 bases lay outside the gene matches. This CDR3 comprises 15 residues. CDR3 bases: TGTGCCAGCTCACCCAGGACAGGACTTAATGAAAAACTGTTTTTT. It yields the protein CASSPRTGLNEKLFF.

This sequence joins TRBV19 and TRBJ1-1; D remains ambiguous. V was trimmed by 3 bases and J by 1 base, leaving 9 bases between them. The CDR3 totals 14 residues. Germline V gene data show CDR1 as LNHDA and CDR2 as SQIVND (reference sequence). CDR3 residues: CASSIKHTNTEAFF. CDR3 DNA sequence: TGTGCCAGTAGTATTAAACATACGAACACTGAAGCTTTCTTT.

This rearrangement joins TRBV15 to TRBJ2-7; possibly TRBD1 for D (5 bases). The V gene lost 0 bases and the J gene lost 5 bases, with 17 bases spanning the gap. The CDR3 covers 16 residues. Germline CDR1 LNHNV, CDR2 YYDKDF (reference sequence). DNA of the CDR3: TGTGCCACCAGCAGAGATCGACCCCAGGGTCGACACGAGCAGTACTTC. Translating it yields CATSRDRPQGRHEQYF.